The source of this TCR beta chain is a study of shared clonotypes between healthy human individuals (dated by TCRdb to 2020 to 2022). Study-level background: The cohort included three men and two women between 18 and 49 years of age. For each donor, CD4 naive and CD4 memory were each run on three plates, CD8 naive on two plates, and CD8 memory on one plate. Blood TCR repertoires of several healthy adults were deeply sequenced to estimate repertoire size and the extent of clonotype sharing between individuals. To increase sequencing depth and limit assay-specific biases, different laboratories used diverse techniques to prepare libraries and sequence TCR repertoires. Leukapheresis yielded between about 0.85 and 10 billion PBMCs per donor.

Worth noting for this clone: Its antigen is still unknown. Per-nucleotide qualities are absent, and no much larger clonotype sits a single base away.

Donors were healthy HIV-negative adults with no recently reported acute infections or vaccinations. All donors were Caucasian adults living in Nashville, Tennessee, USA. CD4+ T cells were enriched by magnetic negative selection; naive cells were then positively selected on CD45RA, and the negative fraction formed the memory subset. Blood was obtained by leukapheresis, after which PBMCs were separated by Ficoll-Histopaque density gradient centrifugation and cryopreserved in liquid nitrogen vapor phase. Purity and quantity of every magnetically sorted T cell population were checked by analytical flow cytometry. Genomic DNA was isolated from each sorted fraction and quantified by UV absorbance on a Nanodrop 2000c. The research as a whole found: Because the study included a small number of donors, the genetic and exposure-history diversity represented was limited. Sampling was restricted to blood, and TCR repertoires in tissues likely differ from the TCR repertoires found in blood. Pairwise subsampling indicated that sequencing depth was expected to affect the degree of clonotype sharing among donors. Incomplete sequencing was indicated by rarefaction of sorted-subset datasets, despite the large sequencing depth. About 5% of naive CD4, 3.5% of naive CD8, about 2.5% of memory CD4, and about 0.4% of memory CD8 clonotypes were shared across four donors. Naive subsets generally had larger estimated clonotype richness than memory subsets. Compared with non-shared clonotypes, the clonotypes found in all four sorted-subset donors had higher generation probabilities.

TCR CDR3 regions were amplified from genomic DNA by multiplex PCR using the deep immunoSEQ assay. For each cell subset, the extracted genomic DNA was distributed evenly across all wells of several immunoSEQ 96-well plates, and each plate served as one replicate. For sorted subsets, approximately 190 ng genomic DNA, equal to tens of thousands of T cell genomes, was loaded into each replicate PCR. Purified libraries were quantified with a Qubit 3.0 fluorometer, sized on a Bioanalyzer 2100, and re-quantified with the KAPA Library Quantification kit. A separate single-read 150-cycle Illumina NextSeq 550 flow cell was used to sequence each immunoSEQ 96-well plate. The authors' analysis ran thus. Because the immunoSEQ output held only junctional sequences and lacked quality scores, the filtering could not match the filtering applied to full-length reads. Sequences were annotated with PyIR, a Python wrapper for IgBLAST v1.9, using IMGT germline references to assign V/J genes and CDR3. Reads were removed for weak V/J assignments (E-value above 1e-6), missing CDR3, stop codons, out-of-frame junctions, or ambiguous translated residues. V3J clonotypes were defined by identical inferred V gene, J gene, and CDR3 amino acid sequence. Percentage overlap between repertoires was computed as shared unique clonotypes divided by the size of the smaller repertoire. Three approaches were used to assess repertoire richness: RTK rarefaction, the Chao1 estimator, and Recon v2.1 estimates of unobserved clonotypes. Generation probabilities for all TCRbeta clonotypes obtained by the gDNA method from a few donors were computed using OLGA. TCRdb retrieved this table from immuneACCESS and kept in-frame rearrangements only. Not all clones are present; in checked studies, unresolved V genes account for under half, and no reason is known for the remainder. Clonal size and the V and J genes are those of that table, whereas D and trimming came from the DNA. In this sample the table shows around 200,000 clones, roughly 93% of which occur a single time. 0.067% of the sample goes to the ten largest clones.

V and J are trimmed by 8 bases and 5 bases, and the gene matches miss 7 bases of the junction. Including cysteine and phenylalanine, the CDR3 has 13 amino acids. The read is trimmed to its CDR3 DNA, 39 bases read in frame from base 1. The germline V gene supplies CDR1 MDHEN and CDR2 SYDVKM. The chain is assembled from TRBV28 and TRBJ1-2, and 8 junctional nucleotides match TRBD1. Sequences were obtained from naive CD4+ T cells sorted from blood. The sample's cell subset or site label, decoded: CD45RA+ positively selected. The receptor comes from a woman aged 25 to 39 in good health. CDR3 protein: CASYRGNLYGYTF. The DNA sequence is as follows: TGTGCCAGCTACAGGGGGAATTTATATGGCTACACCTTC.